This is a list of T cell receptor beta chains from one sample in a study of regulatory T cells in long-lasting Graves disease. TCRdb independently ran MiXCR on the multiplex PCR reads; one entry per CDR3 protein. The sample yields 500,000 to 800,000 distinct CDR3 sequences, 30% seen once. The sequencing here drew on peripheral blood mononuclear cells (PBMCs), taken when the disease was refractory, from a patient treated with antithyroid drugs. These receptors were taken from a female donor with Graves disease. The CDR3 runs from the conserved cysteine through the conserved F or W. A D gene is named only where the DNA matches it firmly. The size of a clone is reported for some rows only, either as once, few or many, or as a class for expanded clones.

j_call	v_call	cdr3_length	d_call	clone_size	cdr3_nt	cdr3_aa
TRBJ2-7	TRBV12-3/TRBV12-4	13	.	many	TGTGCCAGCAGTTTAAAGCGGACCTACGAGCAGTACTTC	CASSLKRTYEQYF
TRBJ1-1	TRBV6-1	14	TRBD1	.	TGTGCCAGCCTACCGGGACAGGGCAGCACTGAAGCTTTCTTT	CASLPGQGSTEAFF
TRBJ1-2	TRBV20-1	13	.	.	TGCAGTGCTAGAGATGTAGCGACTCATGGCTACACCTTC	CSARDVATHGYTF
TRBJ2-5	TRBV6-2/TRBV6-3	15	.	.	TGTGCCAGCAGTGAAGGTGGCGGGGCGCGAGAGACCCAGTACTTC	CASSEGGGARETQYF
TRBJ2-7	TRBV2	22	TRBD1	.	TGTGCCAGTAGTGTTACTCTCCCCCCTCGGGATGGACCCGGGACAGGTACCTACGAGCAGTACTTC	CASSVTLPPRDGPGTGTYEQYF
TRBJ2-5	TRBV19	15	TRBD1	few	TGTGCCAGTAGTCCGGGACAGGGATTTACGGAGACCCAGTACTTC	CASSPGQGFTETQYF
TRBJ1-1	TRBV10-3	12	.	few	TGTGCCATCACGGGGGGTGGCACTGAAGCTTTCTTT	CAITGGGTEAFF
TRBJ1-6	TRBV9	15	TRBD1	.	TGTGCCAGCAGCGTAGACGGGACAGATAATTCACCCCTCCACTTT	CASSVDGTDNSPLHF
TRBJ1-4	TRBV12-3/TRBV12-4	15	.	many	TGTGCCAGCAGTTCCCACGGACAGCCAAATGAAAAACTGTTTTTT	CASSSHGQPNEKLFF
TRBJ1-1	TRBV12-3/TRBV12-4	12	.	many	TGTGCCAGCAGTTTTGCGAACACTGAAGCTTTCTTT	CASSFANTEAFF
TRBJ1-2	TRBV12-3/TRBV12-4	16	TRBD1	many	TGTGCCAGCAGTCCCGGGACAGATCCCATTAACTATGGCTACACCTTC	CASSPGTDPINYGYTF
TRBJ1-5	TRBV7-8	16	.	few	TGTGCCAGCAGCTTAAGCCGGACCCCAGGCAATCAGCCCCAGCATTTT	CASSLSRTPGNQPQHF
TRBJ1-5	TRBV7-6	16	.	.	TGTGCCAGCAGCGCTCTTGGGGGGGGAAGCAATCAGCCCCAGCATTTT	CASSALGGGSNQPQHF
TRBJ2-2	TRBV28	15	.	few	TGTGCCAGCAGTATACCGGGACAGAACACCGGGGAGCTGTTTTTT	CASSIPGQNTGELFF
TRBJ1-4	TRBV7-9	13	.	few	TGTGCCAGCAGCTCCTTAGCGAATGAAAAACTGTTTTTT	CASSSLANEKLFF
TRBJ1-6	TRBV28	15	TRBD1	many	TGTGCCAGCAGACCACCGGGACAGAATAATTCACCCCTCCACTTT	CASRPPGQNNSPLHF
TRBJ1-5	TRBV12-3/TRBV12-4	16	.	many	TGTGCCAGCAGTTACTCAGGTGGCAGGGGCAATCAGCCCCAGCATTTT	CASSYSGGRGNQPQHF
TRBJ1-6	TRBV3-1	16	TRBD1	.	TGTGCCAGCAGCCAGGGGACAGGGGGGTATAATTCACCCCTCCACTTT	CASSQGTGGYNSPLHF
TRBJ2-7	TRBV3-1	13	.	once	TGTGCCAGCAGCCAAGAACCCCGGATCGAGCAGTACTTC	CASSQEPRIEQYF